What follows describes a single T cell receptor beta chain. Antigen unknown. The PCR contained 60 Vbeta and 13 Jbeta primers. Sequencing used immunoSEQ multiplex PCR; TCRdb keeps in-frame clones, though not all of them. The data hold some 180,000 clones, with about three quarters observed a single time. The CDR3 spans 14 residues. V was shortened by 0 bases and J by 15 bases, with 18 bases between the two germline ends. Germline V gives CDR1 MNHEY, CDR2 SVGAGI. This sample is part of a study of cytomegalovirus exposure and HLA in healthy donors. Study-wide points: Only CMV serostatus was available as immune exposure information. Later on, analysis showed that most CMV-associated TCR beta chains appeared to be HLA-restricted. Common viral pathogens seemed to be connected with several of the most significant clusters, according to a later analysis. The study listed approximately 170 cytomegalovirus-associated TCR beta chains.

This sequence was found in a young man in good health and CMV-seronegative. The V call is TRBV6-5, the J call TRBJ2-1, with TRBD1 as a possible D gene (6 bases). Sequencing was carried out using PBMCs. This chain's CDR3 is CASSYSKQGVVSFF. CDR3 coding DNA: TGTGCCAGCAGTTACTCGAAACAGGGCGTCGTTTCGTTCTTC.